This T cell receptor (beta chain) was identified in a study of blood T cell repertoires in COVID-19 (TCRdb year 2020). Regarding the research as a whole: Samples from collaborators originated in the United States, Italy and Spain and spanned both the acute and convalescent phases of COVID-19. The sample metadata nearly always contained a de-identified subject ID, COVID-19 status, age in years and sex. The material from the prospective study consisted of cDNA or gDNA derived from T cells, B-cell-depleted T cells, or PBMCs. The repertoires were released in a freely available public database intended as a resource for research on the immune response to SARS-CoV-2. The samples were drawn from two sources: the first 160 participants of the ongoing ImmuneRACE study, and 1,000 to 1,500 subjects contributed by 6 global collaborators. Subjects who had been exposed to COVID-19, were actively infected with it, or had recovered from it provided the deeply sampled blood TCRbeta repertoires that made up the dataset. Where HLA class I and class II types were available, the types were taken from metadata supplied by the sample provider, not from assay-based typing. Beyond this particular receptor, the publication reports: The amount of clinical and demographic metadata varied by source and participant and was provided uncurated.

TCRbeta CDR3 regions were amplified from genomic DNA by means of the immunoSEQ Assay, a bias-controlled multiplex PCR. The study's own analysis went as follows. The number of nucleated cells in each sample was estimated by amplification of reference gene primers within the assay. Sequence reads were collapsed and filtered to measure the absolute abundance of every unique TCRbeta CDR3 rearrangement. For each sample, productive Simpson clonality was calculated as the square root of Simpson's diversity index across productive rearrangements. TCRdb stores this immuneACCESS table with in-frame sequences only. Part of the clones is absent; in the studies checked, under half of the shortfall reflects unresolved V genes, and no reason is known for the rest. Clone size and the V and J calls come from that table; the DNA yielded D and trimming. Here the sample has hundreds of thousands of clones; approximately 85% occur a single time. The ten most abundant clones make up 13% of the sample.

The collaborating institutions used their own protocols to collect whole blood in K2EDTA tubes. Collaborator samples were shipped for TCRbeta analysis as frozen whole blood, isolated PBMCs, or DNA extracted from either sample type. From the cysteine through the phenylalanine, the CDR3 covers 14 amino acids. Only the CDR3 DNA is retained, 42 bases long and in frame from the first base. Ends trimmed: V by 9 bases, J by 0 bases; bases unmatched to a gene: 7. Via the germline V gene, CDR1 is MNHEY and CDR2 SVGAGI. About this clone itself: It has no known antigen specificity. The sample holds no much larger clone one base away, and base qualities are not on file.

The sequenced material came from peripheral blood. This clonotype was sampled from a human donor in a cohort sampled during active COVID-19. In this chain, TRBV6-5 is recombined with TRBJ2-7; TRBD1 lines up with 8 middle nucleotides. The encoded CDR3 is CASSDRGVSYEQYF. The nucleotide sequence is TGTGCCAGTTCCGACAGGGGAGTCTCCTACGAGCAGTACTTC.